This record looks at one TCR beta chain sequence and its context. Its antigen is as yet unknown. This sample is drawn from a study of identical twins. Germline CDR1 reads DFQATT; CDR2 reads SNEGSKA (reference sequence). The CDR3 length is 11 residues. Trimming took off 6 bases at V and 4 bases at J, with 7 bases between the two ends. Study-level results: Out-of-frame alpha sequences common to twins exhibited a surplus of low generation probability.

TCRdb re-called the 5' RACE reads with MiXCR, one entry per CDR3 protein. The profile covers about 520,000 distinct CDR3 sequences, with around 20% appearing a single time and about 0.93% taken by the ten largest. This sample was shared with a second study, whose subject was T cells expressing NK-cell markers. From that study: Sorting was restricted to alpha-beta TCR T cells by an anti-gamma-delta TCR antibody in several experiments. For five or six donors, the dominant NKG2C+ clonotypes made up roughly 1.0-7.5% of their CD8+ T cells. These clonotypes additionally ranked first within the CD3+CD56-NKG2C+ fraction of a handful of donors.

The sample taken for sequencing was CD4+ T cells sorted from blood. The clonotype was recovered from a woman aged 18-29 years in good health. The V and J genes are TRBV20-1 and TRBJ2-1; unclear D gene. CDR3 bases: TGCAGTGCCGCCCAGTACAATGAGCAGTTCTTC. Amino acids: CSAAQYNEQFF.